This note documents a single TCR beta chain sequence. Its cognate antigen is unknown. This specimen belongs to a study of beta chain features in type 1 diabetes. Reverse transcribing all isolated RNA meant expressed TCRB transcripts were sequenced. Clones were sequenced by immunoSEQ multiplex PCR, and TCRdb holds only the in-frame ones, with some missing. In the table there are approximately 140,000 clones, about 44% of which are singletons. Study-level results: Type 1 diabetes patients showed fewer insertions and more deletions at VDJ junctions.

The J segment lost 0 bases and the V segment lost 1 base, leaving 4 bases of the junction unmatched. The CDR3 length is 16 residues. Germline lookup yields CDR1 SEHNR and CDR2 FQNEAQ (reference sequence). This TCR was recovered from a man younger than 30 in good health. The specimen was Tregs from blood. The chain links TRBV7-9 to TRBJ1-2, with 8 positions matching TRBD1. The CDR3 sequence: CASSLGRGRANYGYTF. CDR3 DNA sequence: TGTGCCAGCAGCTTAGGCAGGGGGCGAGCTAACTATGGCTACACCTTC.